This T cell receptor beta chain emerged from a study of cytomegalovirus exposure and HLA in healthy donors. Looking at the study overall: The roughly 120 validation repertoires matched the 500 to 750 first-cohort repertoires in platform, a later analysis reported.

Some clones are missing from TCRdb's copy, which holds only in-frame ones; the method was immunoSEQ multiplex PCR. This table holds 150,000 to 200,000 clones, 86% found once. Comments on this clone: Its matching antigen is unknown.

Study-wide points: Most TCR sequences were rare, but some public TCRs occurred in many donors. Under in vitro conditions, a few CMV-associated chains were confirmed as specific for CMV antigens.

The sequence came from a woman between 18 and 29 years old in good health and CMV-seronegative. What was sequenced was PBMCs.

The CDR3 coding sequence is TGTGCCATTGGGACTAGCGGGGGCCTCTACTCCTACGAGCAGTACTTC. Protein sequence: CAIGTSGGLYSYEQYF. V and J are TRBV10-3 and TRBJ2-7, with 14 bases that match TRBD2. Germline assignment: CDR1 ENHRY and CDR2 SYGVKD. The J segment lost 0 bases and the V segment lost 9 bases, leaving 7 bases of the junction unmatched. This CDR3 contains 16 residues.